A single sample is the source of the 19 T cell receptor beta chains below, sequenced in a study of blood T cell repertoires in COVID-19. The method was immunoSEQ multiplex PCR; TCRdb's version includes in-frame clones alone and lacks a portion of them. The table includes roughly 250,000 clones, roughly 93% detected once. Sequenced material: PBMCs or T cells enriched from blood (not recorded which). The source of these receptors is a woman in her forties with acute COVID-19.

The V and J genes are TRBV3-1 (or the pseudogene TRBV3-2) and TRBJ2-5, with D maybe TRBD1 (5 bases). Trimming pared 4 bases from V and 4 bases from J, leaving 16 bases between. Germline V lookup: CDR1 LGHDT, CDR2 YNNKEL (reference sequence). The CDR3 covers 15 residues. DNA for the CDR3: TGTGCCAGCAGCCTCAGGGTTCTGGGTTTAGAGACCCAGTACTTC. Protein: CASSLRVLGLETQYF.

The chain uses TRBV7-3 and TRBJ2-2; 10 nucleotides align to TRBD2. V shed 5 bases, J shed 6 bases, and the junction held 15 bases outside the gene matches. This CDR3 has 18 residues. The V gene's germline CDR1 is SGHTA and CDR2 FQGTGA. The DNA of the CDR3 is TGTGCCAGCAGCCCCCGGCGCCAGCGGGGGGGCGGCGCCGGGGAGCTGTTTTTT. Amino acid sequence: CASSPRRQRGGGAGELFF.

The chain combines TRBV9 with TRBJ2-3; D perhaps matches TRBD2 (6 bases). Deletions cut 2 bases from V and 3 bases from J, with 13 bases between. This CDR3 contains 15 residues. CDR1 and CDR2 (germline): SGDLS, YYNGEE. Written as DNA, the CDR3 is TGTGCCAGCAGCGTTCGCGGGGTCACGACAGATACGCAGTATTTT. This translates into CASSVRGVTTDTQYF.

The rearrangement links TRBV6-1 to TRBJ1-6; D possibly corresponds to TRBD1 (6 bases). The germline V gene has CDR1 MNHNS and CDR2 SASEGT. CDR3 length equals 15 residues. With 2 bases removed from V and 8 bases from J, the gap between germline ends came to 13 bases. DNA for the CDR3: TGTGCCAGCAGTGAAAGGGGGAGCGGTCATTCACCCCTCCACTTT. Amino acids: CASSERGSGHSPLHF.

The J gene is TRBJ2-2, the V gene TRBV2, with TRBD2 as a possible D gene (5 bases). The V and J ends lost 8 bases and 7 bases respectively, with 14 bases between them. This CDR3 contains 13 residues. Germline loops: CDR1 SNHLY, CDR2 FYNNEI. The CDR3 loop reads CASGPLGVGELFF. Written as DNA, the CDR3 is TGTGCCAGCGGCCCCCTCGGGGTCGGGGAGCTGTTTTTT.

This clone appeared a single time. The chain links TRBV11-3 to TRBJ2-4, with a weak D call TRBD1 (6 bases). The germline gives CDR1 SGHNT, CDR2 YENEEA. V lost 2 bases and J 0 bases, leaving 17 bases between the germline ends. This CDR3 has 18 residues. This CDR3 reads CASSLQGIHQLAKNIQYF. The CDR3 DNA reads TGTGCCAGCAGCTTACAGGGGATACACCAACTAGCCAAAAACATTCAGTACTTC.

The V gene is TRBV18, the J gene TRBJ2-3; TRBD2 aligns across 7 bases. Germline loops: CDR1 KGHSH, CDR2 LQKENI. The CDR3 length is 15 residues. The V and J ends lost 3 bases and 2 bases, in that order; junction bases with no gene match: 5. The CDR3 protein is CASSPTSRATDTQYF. CDR3 coding DNA: TGTGCCAGCTCACCGACTAGCCGGGCCACAGATACGCAGTATTTT.

V gene TRBV7-2 combines with J gene TRBJ2-3, with 9 bases matching TRBD2. This CDR3 is 19 amino acids long. The germline V gene has CDR1 SGHTA and CDR2 FQGNSA. V lost 5 bases and J lost 3; bases outside the gene matches: 18. As DNA, the CDR3 is TGTGCCAGCAGCAAACTCCCCCTTTACGCGGGGGGGCTGACAGATACGCAGTATTTT. Protein sequence: CASSKLPLYAGGLTDTQYF.

The V call is TRBV3-1 (or the pseudogene TRBV3-2), the J call TRBJ1-4; 7 bases align to TRBD1. Looked up from germline, CDR1 is LGHDT and CDR2 is YNNKEL (reference sequence). The CDR3 is 15 amino acids. After removal of 4 bases from V and 8 bases from J, the junction contained 10 bases not matched to a gene. The DNA of the CDR3 is TGTGCCAGCAGCCTAGGTAGGACAGGACGGGAAAAACTGTTTTTT. Amino acid sequence: CASSLGRTGREKLFF.

This chain joins TRBV7-2 and TRBJ2-7; maybe TRBD1 (5 bases). CDR1 and CDR2 (germline): SGHTA, FQGNSA. Trimming shortened V by 5 bases and J by 0 bases, and 8 bases separated the two germline ends. This CDR3 has 13 amino acids. The CDR3, as DNA: TGTGCCAGCAGCCTCGACAGCTCCTACGAGCAGTACTTC. Translated: CASSLDSSYEQYF.

The V gene is TRBV7-3, the J gene TRBJ2-2, with D perhaps TRBD2 (7 bases). Trimming removed 1 base from V and 0 bases from J, with 9 bases in between. The CDR3 has 16 amino acids. In germline, CDR1 is SGHTA, CDR2 FQGTGA. CDR3 sequence: CASSLRGGSNTGELFF. The DNA for the CDR3 is TGTGCCAGCAGCTTAAGGGGGGGCTCGAACACCGGGGAGCTGTTTTTT.

This clone was detected a few times. V usage is TRBV5-1 and J usage is TRBJ2-1; 7 bases match TRBD1. The CDR3 covers 14 residues. V lost 2 bases, J lost 2 bases, and 1 base stayed unmatched. The germline V gene encodes CDR1 SGHRS and CDR2 YFSETQ. CDR3 region: CASSLGGPYNEQFF. Here the CDR3 DNA reads TGCGCCAGCAGCTTAGGGGGCCCCTACAATGAGCAGTTCTTC.

The chain uses TRBV7-9 and TRBJ2-3, with D unclear. The CDR3 length is 17 residues. The ends were cut back, 2 bases at V and 0 bases at J, with 15 bases in the middle. The germline V gene encodes CDR1 SEHNR and CDR2 FQNEAQ (reference sequence). CDR3 in DNA: TGTGCCAGCAGCTTACCCGTGGGCAGATCTAGCACAGATACGCAGTATTTT. It codes for CASSLPVGRSSTDTQYF.

This clone has at least ten counts. The genes are TRBV18 and TRBJ2-3, with D uncertain. Germline assignment: CDR1 KGHSH and CDR2 LQKENI. This CDR3 region has 14 residues. V lost 0 bases to trimming and J lost 6 bases, with 10 bases between them. This chain's CDR3 is CASSPPASSDTQYF. CDR3 coding DNA: TGTGCCAGCTCACCACCGGCCAGTTCGGATACGCAGTATTTT.

The rearrangement links TRBV7-9 to TRBJ1-2, with D uncertain. Trimming took 2 bases from V and 7 from J, leaving 14 bases between them. This CDR3 region has 14 residues. Germline V gene sequence: CDR1 SEHNR, CDR2 FQNEAQ (reference sequence). The DNA of the CDR3 is TGTGCCAGCAGCTTAAAGGGAGGAGGAGGTGGCTACACCTTC. This translates into CASSLKGGGGGYTF.

The chain combines TRBV19 with TRBJ1-2; 9 nucleotides agree with TRBD1. CDR3 length: 14 residues. The J segment lost 8 bases and the V segment lost 6 bases, leaving 10 bases of the junction unmatched. The V gene's germline CDR1 is LNHDA and CDR2 SQIVND (reference sequence). As DNA, the CDR3 is TGTGCCAGTAGAGAAGTAGGACAGGGGAGAGGCTACACCTTC. Its translation is CASREVGQGRGYTF.

The CDR3 region is CAFDRGNYGYTF. In DNA form, the CDR3 reads TGTGCCTTTGACAGGGGGAACTATGGCTACACCTTC. This chain uses TRBV30 with TRBJ1-2; 9 bases are shared with TRBD1. V was pared by 7 bases and J by 2 bases, with 2 bases of the junction left unmatched. The CDR3 covers 12 residues. Germline V gene lookup returns CDR1 GTSNPN and CDR2 SVGIG (reference sequence). Together with reference TRBV30 and TRBJ1-2, the CDR3 gives the full variable domain: SQTIHQWPATLVQPVGSPLSLECTVEGTSNPNLYWYRQAAGRGLQLLFYSVGIGQISSEVPQNLSASRPQDRQFILSSKKLLLSDSGFYLCAFDRGNYGYTFGSGTRLTVV.

This chain connects TRBV2 to TRBJ1-5, with 8 nucleotides matching TRBD1. CDR1 and CDR2 from the germline V gene are SNHLY and FYNNEI. Trimming at V came to 8 bases and at J to 4 bases, leaving 10 bases not matched to a gene. The CDR3 has 15 residues. The CDR3 loop reads CASLGQGARNQPQHF. The CDR3 DNA reads TGTGCCAGCTTGGGGCAGGGGGCAAGAAATCAGCCCCAGCATTTT.

The chain combines TRBV4-2 with TRBJ2-7, with unresolved D. V dropped 1 base and J dropped 2 bases, with 6 bases sitting between them. CDR1 and CDR2 from the germline V gene are LGHNA and YNFKEQ. The CDR3 sequence is 13 residues long. CDR3 protein: CASSQVSTYEQYF. DNA for the CDR3: TGTGCCAGCAGCCAAGTGTCTACCTACGAGCAGTACTTC.